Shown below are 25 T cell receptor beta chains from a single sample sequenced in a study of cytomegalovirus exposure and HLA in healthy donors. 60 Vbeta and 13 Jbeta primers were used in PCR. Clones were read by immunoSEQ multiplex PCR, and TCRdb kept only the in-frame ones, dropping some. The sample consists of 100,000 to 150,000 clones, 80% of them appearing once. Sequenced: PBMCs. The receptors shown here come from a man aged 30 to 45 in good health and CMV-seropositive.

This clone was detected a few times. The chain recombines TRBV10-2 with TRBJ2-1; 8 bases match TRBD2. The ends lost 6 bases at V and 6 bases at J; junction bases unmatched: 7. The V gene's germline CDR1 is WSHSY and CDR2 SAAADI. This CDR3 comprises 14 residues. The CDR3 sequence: CASSLGTSRNEQFF. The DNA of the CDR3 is TGCGCCAGCAGCCTCGGGACTAGTCGCAATGAGCAGTTCTTC.

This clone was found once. Written as DNA, the CDR3 is TGTGCCAGCAGCCAAGTTGGTGAGGGCCAGTACTTC. This sequence encodes CASSQVGEGQYF. The chain employs TRBV14 and TRBJ2-5, with D tentatively TRBD2 (5 bases). The V end was cut by 1 base, the J end by 10 bases, with 10 bases between. Germline V lookup: CDR1 SGHDN, CDR2 FVKESK. The CDR3 has 12 residues.

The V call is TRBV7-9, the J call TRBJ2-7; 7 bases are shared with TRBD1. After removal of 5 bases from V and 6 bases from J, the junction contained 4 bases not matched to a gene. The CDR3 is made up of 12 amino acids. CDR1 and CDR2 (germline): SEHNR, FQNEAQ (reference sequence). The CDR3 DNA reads TGTGCCAGCAGCCCAAGGACAGGCGAGCAGTACTTC. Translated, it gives CASSPRTGEQYF.

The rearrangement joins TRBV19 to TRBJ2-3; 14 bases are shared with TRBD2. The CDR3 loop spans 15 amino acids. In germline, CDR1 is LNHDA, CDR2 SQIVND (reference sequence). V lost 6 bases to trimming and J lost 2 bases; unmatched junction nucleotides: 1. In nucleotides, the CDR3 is TGTGCCAGTAGGGGACTAGCGGGGGCCACAGATACGCAGTATTTT. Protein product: CASRGLAGATDTQYF.

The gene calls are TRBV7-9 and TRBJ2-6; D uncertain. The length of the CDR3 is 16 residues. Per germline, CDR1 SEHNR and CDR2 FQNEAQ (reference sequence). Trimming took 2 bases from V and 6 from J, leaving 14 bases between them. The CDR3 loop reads CASSLKSPGEANVLTF. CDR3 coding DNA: TGTGCCAGCAGCTTAAAATCCCCAGGTGAGGCCAACGTCCTGACTTTC.

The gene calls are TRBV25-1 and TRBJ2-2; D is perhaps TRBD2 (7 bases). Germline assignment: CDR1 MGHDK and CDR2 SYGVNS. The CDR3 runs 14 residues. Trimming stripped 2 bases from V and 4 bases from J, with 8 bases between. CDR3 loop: CASSEGGATGELFF. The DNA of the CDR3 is TGTGCCAGCAGTGAAGGGGGGGCCACCGGGGAGCTGTTTTTT.

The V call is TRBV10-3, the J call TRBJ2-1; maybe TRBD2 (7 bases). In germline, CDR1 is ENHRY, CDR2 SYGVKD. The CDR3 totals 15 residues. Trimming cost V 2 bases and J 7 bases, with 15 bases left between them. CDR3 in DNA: TGTGCCATCAGTGAGGGGTGGGGGGGCCTAAATGAGCAGTTCTTC. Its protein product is CAISEGWGGLNEQFF.

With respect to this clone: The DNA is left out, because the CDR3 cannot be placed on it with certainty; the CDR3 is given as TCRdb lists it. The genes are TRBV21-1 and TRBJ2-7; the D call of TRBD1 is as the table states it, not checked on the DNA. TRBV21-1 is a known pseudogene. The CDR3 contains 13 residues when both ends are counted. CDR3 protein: CAVGTGAGYEQYF.

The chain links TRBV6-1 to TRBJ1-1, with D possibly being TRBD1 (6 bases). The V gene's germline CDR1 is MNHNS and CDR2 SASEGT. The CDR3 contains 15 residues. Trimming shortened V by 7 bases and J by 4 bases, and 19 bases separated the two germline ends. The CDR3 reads CASNSLGRGSTEAFF. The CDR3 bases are TGTGCCAGCAACTCCCTTGGGAGGGGGAGCACTGAAGCTTTCTTT.

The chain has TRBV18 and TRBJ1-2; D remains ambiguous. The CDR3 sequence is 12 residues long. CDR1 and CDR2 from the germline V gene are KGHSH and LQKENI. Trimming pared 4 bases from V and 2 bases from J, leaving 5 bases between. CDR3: CASSRENYGYTF. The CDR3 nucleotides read TGTGCCAGCTCACGAGAAAACTATGGCTACACCTTC.

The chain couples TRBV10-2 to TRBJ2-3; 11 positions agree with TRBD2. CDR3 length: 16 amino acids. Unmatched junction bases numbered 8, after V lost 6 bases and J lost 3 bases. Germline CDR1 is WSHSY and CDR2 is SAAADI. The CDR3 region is CASRLLAGGPTDTQYF. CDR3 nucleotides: TGCGCCAGCAGATTATTAGCGGGGGGGCCGACAGATACGCAGTATTTT.

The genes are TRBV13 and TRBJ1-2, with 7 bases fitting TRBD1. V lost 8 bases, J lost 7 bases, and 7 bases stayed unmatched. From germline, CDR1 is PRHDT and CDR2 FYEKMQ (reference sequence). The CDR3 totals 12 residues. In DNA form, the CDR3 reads TGTGCCAGCGAGGGGGCTGGTCGTGGCTACACCTTC. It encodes CASEGAGRGYTF.

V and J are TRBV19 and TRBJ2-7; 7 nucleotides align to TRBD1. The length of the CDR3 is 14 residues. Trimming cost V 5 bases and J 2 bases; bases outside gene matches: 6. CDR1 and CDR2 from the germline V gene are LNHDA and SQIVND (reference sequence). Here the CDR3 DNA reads TGTGCCAGTAGTCCCCGACAGGGAACCTACGAGCAGTACTTC. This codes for CASSPRQGTYEQYF.

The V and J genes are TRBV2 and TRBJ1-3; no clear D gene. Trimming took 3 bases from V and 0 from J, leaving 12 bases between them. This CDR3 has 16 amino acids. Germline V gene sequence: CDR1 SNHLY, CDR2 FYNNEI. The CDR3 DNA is TGTGCCAGCAGTGACATTACTCAATTCTCTGGAAACACCATATATTTT. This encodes CASSDITQFSGNTIYF.

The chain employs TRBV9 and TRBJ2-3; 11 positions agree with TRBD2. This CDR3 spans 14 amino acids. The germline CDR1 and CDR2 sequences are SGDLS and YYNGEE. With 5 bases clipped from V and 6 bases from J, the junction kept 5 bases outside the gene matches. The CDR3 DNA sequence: TGTGCCAGCAGTACTAGCGGGGGTTCGGATACGCAGTATTTT. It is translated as CASSTSGGSDTQYF.

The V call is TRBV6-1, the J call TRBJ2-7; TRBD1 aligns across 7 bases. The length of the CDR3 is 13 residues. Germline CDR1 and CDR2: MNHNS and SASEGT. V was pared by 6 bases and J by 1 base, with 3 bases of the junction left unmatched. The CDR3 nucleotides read TGTGCCAGCAGCTTCAGGGGGTCCTACGAGCAGTACTTC. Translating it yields CASSFRGSYEQYF.

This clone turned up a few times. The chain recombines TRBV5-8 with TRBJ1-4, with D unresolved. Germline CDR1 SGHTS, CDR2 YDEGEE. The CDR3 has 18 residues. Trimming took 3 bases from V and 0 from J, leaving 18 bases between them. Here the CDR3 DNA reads TGTGCCAGCAGCTATAGGAAGGACTCACAAGCAACTAATGAAAAACTGTTTTTT. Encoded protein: CASSYRKDSQATNEKLFF.

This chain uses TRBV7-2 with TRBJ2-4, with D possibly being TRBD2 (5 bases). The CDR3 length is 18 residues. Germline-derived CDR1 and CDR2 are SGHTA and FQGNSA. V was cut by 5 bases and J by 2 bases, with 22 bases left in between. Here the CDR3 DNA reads TGTGCCAGCAGCCCCAGCGAGGAGGTCGGGGATACCAAAAACATTCAGTACTTC. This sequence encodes CASSPSEEVGDTKNIQYF.

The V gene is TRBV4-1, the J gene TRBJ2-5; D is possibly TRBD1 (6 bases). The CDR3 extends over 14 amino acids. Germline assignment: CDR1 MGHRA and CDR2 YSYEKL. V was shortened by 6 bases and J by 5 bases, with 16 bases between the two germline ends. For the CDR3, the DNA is TGCGCCAGCAGTCCGGCGACAGGTTGGGAGACCCAGTACTTC. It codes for CASSPATGWETQYF.

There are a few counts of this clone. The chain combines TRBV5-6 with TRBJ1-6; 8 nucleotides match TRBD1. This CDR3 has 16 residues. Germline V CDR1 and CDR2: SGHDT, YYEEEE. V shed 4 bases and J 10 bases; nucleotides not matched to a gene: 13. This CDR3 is CASSHRTGRGVSPLHF. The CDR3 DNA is TGTGCCAGCAGCCACCGGACAGGGAGAGGGGTATCACCCCTCCACTTT.

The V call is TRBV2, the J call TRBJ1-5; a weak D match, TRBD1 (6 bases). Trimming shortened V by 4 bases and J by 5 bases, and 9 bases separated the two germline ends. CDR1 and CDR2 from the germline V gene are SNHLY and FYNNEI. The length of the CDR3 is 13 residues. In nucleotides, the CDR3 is TGTGCCAGCAGTGGGGCAGGGGATCAGCCCCAGCATTTT. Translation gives CASSGAGDQPQHF.

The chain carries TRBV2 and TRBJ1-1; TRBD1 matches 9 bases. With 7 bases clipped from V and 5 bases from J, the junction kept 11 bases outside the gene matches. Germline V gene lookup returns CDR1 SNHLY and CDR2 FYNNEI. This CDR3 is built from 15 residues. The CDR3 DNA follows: TGTGCCAGCACCAAACGGACAGGGGAAAGAACTGAAGCTTTCTTT. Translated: CASTKRTGERTEAFF.

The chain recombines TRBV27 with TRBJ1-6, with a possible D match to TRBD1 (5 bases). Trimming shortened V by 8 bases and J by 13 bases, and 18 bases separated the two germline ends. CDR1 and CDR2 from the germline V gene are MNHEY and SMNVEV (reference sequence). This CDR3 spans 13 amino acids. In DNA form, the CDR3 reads TGTGCCAGCCAAACGGGGGTTCTCGGGCCCCTCCACTTT. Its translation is CASQTGVLGPLHF.

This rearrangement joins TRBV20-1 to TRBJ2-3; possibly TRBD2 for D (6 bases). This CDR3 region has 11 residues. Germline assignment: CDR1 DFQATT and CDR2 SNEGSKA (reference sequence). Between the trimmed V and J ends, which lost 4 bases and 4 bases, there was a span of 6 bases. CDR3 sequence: CSATSADTQYF. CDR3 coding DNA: TGCAGTGCTACTAGCGCAGATACGCAGTATTTT.

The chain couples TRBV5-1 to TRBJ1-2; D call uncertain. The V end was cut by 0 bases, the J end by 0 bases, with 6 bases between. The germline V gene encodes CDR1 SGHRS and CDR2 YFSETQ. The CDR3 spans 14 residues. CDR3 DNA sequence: TGCGCCAGCAGCTTGGGAGATGCTAACTATGGCTACACCTTC. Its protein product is CASSLGDANYGYTF.